What follows describes a single TCR beta chain. Its antigen is unknown. No clone much larger than this one lies a single base away; base qualities are absent. The cohort was made up of 500 to 800 healthy bone marrow donors. At the time of sampling, all cohort members were nominally healthy, though unrecorded immune exposures were likely present. The donor tested CMV seropositive, placing the donor among the roughly 300 seropositive members of the cohort. Each donor provided a peripheral blood sample, and peripheral blood mononuclear cells were used for TCR beta sequencing. Genomic DNA extraction from the blood cell samples was performed with the Qiagen DNeasy Blood Extraction Kit. This entry is derived from a study of cytomegalovirus exposure and HLA in healthy donors (dated by TCRdb to the late 2010s). The study in broad terms: An earlier analysis of approximately 600 of the donors reported roughly 300 Gb of sequence data and around 120 million unique TCR beta sequences from about 200 million T cells. Roughly 300 gigabases of sequencing data and around 90 million unique TCR sequences made up an early release that covered approximately 700 HLA-typed donors. Class I and class II HLA loci were covered by the typing at four-digit resolution. Along with the approximately 620-subject first cohort, a separate validation cohort of about 110 different subjects was used. The genetic ancestry cluster associated with self-reported Caucasian donors included roughly 84% of the roughly 360 genotyped donors. The study aimed to test whether cataloging public T cell receptors could reveal signatures of past pathogen exposure. About five DR-DQ haplotypes were treated as single units for association and clustering because of strong linkage in the cohort. A later analysis re-analyzed previously published TCR beta repertoires from 600 to 850 donors and added high-resolution HLA genotyping to study TCR occurrence patterns. Using immunosequencing, the study profiled T cell repertoires from 500 to 800 subjects and related those repertoires to cytomegalovirus serostatus. The number of typed donors differed by locus: about 620-640 for A, B, C, DRB1 and DQB1; 522 for DQA1; approximately 600 for DPA1; and approximately 450 for DPB1. Genome-wide SNP genotypes for about three fifths of the 666 donors were used in a later genetic analysis, which treated that subset as a discovery cohort. To predict cytomegalovirus infection status, the study combined high-throughput TCR immunosequencing, statistical association of individual TCRs with disease status, and machine learning. All discovery cohort repertoires had been generated using a single sequencing platform. An earlier analysis of 500 to 750 of the donors applied high-throughput TCR beta sequencing to assess whether each TCR beta V gene segment acted as functional or pseudogenic. Among over 350 genotyped donors of the cohort, an average of around 240,000 unique TCR beta nucleotide sequences were sequenced per donor, roughly 18% of them non-productive. In the later analysis, no new phenotypic data were used to find candidate immune exposures; instead, reliance was placed on TCR beta sequences and their occurrence across donors. Donor age, sex, ethnicity and CMV serostatus were collected together with the repertoire data. What the study reported, not specific to this receptor: Sequencing depth was assumed to be roughly uniform across donors in the presence/absence analyses, though that assumption may not hold. The classifier was reported to diagnose cytomegalovirus status with high specificity and sensitivity in both the original and validation cohorts. Most TCR sequences were seen in very few donors, while some public TCRs were found in many individuals. The only immune exposure information available for the cohort was CMV serostatus. A group of highly shared sequence variants was considered likely to be a technical artifact of the sequencing pipeline. A later genetic analysis associated a missense DCLRE1C variant with V-gene and J-gene trimming of TCR beta chains, and an independent cohort replicated the association. A further reported finding was that TCR beta sequences accurately predicted the HLA-A and HLA-B alleles for most subjects in the first cohort. The cohort was sequenced for TCR beta chains only, and without alpha or paired-chain data the features that could be detected were limited. In vitro tests confirmed that a few of the cytomegalovirus-associated TCR beta chains recognize cytomegalovirus antigens. The study gave a list of about 170 TCR beta chains associated with cytomegalovirus. In a later analysis, over 15,000 TCR beta sequences were associated with specific HLA alleles at a false discovery rate of 0.05. HLA typing was unavailable for some donors at each locus, so association tests used only the typed subset. When HLA alleles, especially DR and DQ, strongly co-occurred, attributing TCR associations to individual alleles was difficult. Correlated functional status among segregating V segments might be attributable to linkage disequilibrium, but an unknown experimental factor could not be ruled out. In a later analysis, most CMV-associated TCR beta chains were found to appear HLA-restricted, with HLA associations seemingly driven largely by CMV exposure. In a later analysis, several top co-occurrence clusters were reported to appear linked to parvovirus B19, influenza, CMV and Epstein-Barr virus. Broadly in line with IMGT annotations, most TCR beta V segments showed up in productive rearrangements about 87% or about 30% of the time in an earlier analysis of a few hundred of the donors. The authors suggested that the approach could potentially be extended to other disease states and immunological phenotypes. In a later genetic analysis, fewer N-insertions in productive TCRs were reported among donors in an Asian-associated ancestry cluster than the roughly 700-donor mean. According to a later analysis, TCR association rates differed among HLA loci, with DRB1 alleles showing the most associated TCRs and HLA-C alleles showing the fewest. In a later analysis, HLA-associated TCR beta chains showed more clonal expansion and lower generation probabilities than non-associated chains that were equally common. Because the 87-base-pair reads could not distinguish some IMGT-functional V segments, including TRBV6-2 and TRBV6-3, those segments were excluded. Because counts were too low, 15 to 20 rarely observed V segments, including chromosome 9 orphons, were excluded from the earlier analysis of roughly 580 of the donors.

The library was produced with the immunoSEQ multiplex PCR assay. For the multiplex PCR, a mixture combining 60 forward primers for TCR Vbeta segments and 13 reverse primers for TCR Jbeta segments was used. The CDR3 region of rearranged TCR beta genes was amplified from genomic DNA with a multiplex PCR assay. The Illumina HiSeq System was used to sequence the amplified TCR beta libraries as 87-base-pair reads. In the paper's pipeline: A later analysis counted about 80 million unique TCR beta chains across the 670 or so repertoires, and approximately 11 million of these chains were shared by at least two donors. A nearest-neighbor algorithm error-corrected the raw reads and collapsed the reads into unique sequences, merging closely related sequences to remove PCR and sequencing errors. V, D and J gene segments were assigned by aligning CDR3 sequences to IMGT reference sequences. For a sequence to be retained, at least a six-nucleotide match to both a V gene segment and a J gene segment was required. A rearrangement counted as productive if the CDR3 had no stop codons and remained in frame with V and J, and every other rearrangement counted as non-productive. CDR3 was defined by IMGT convention, running from the second conserved V-encoded cysteine to the conserved J-encoded phenylalanine. The earlier analysis of 587 of the donors excluded sequences that lacked an unambiguous match to a single V gene segment. An earlier analysis of a few hundred of the donors classified V segments as functional when productive rearrangements were above 56.7% and as segregating when the standard deviation between donors was above 5%. To diagnose cytomegalovirus status from the catalog of TCR beta chain sequences, a statistical classification framework was built. V and J gene assignment, in a later analysis, came from comparing TCR nucleotide sequences with IMGT/GENE-DB human TR gene sequences. Using the TCRdist pipeline, a later analysis assigned CDR3 sequences along with most-parsimonious VDJ recombination scenarios. In a later analysis, every TCR beta chain was defined by the combination of its CDR3 amino acid sequence and its V-gene family, and reads without a unique V-gene family were dropped. In a later analysis, 500 to 650 highly shared, low-generation-probability nucleotide sequences were removed to address suspected cross-contamination and a sequencing artifact. A later analysis calculated a clonal expansion index for each public chain from normalized within-repertoire ranks of inferred template counts. In a later analysis, generation probabilities were computed with a VDJ recombination model fitted to out-of-frame rearrangements, and the resulting probabilities were checked against IGoR. A later analysis scored TCR-TCR, TCR-HLA and TCR-CMV co-occurrence with hypergeometric tests, applying a repertoire-size bias correction to TCR pairs. False discovery rates were estimated in a later analysis by permuting HLA or CMV assignments 20 times. In a later analysis, co-occurring TCRs were grouped with DBSCAN, and TCRdist sequence similarity was added when clustering was performed within HLA-allele-positive subsets. For co-occurrence clustering, repertoires with fewer than 30,000 or more than 120,000 public chains were excluded, along with about five repertoires with anomalous nucleotide sharing. TCRdb re-hosts the immuneACCESS table, in-frame sequences only. Its copies lack some clones; in the studies checked, an unresolved V gene accounts for under half of them, and the cause for the rest is not known. That table is the source of V, J and clone size, and D and trimming were worked out from the DNA. In all, the sample holds roughly 200,000 clones, and around three quarters of those were seen once. About 4.4% of the sample is taken by the ten largest.

The germline V gene specifies SGHRS as CDR1 and YFSETQ as CDR2. After removal of 1 base from V and 5 bases from J, the junction retains 10 bases not matched to a gene. The CDR3 measures 16 amino acids from cysteine to phenylalanine. Kept here is only the CDR3 DNA, which spans 48 bases and is read in frame from base 1. Sequencing was carried out using PBMCs. The source is a woman in her 30s in good health and CMV-seropositive. Recombination joined TRBV5-1 with TRBJ2-3; 7 nucleotides in the junction match TRBD2. The sequence in DNA is TGCGCCAGCAGCTTGTTCGGGGGAGGGCCAGGAGATACGCAGTATTTT. It specifies CASSLFGGGPGDTQYF.